This T cell receptor (beta chain) was obtained from a study of T cells in Graves' hyperthyroidism and ophthalmopathy. This clonotype was counted only a few times. V lost 4 bases and J lost 9, with 16 bases in between. The CDR3 covers 13 residues. Germline V lookup: CDR1 DFQATT, CDR2 SNEGSKA (reference sequence). It was RNA transcripts that yielded the amplified TCR beta CDR3 regions. TCR CDR3 regions were first amplified by RT-PCR with HTBI primers. From the multiplex PCR reads, TCRdb called clonotypes with MiXCR, one entry per CDR3 protein. The table lists 600,000 or so distinct CDR3 sequences, about 14% of them singletons, with under 15% in the top ten.

The sequence came from a woman between 45 and 65 years old with Graves' ophthalmopathy. The chain has TRBV20-1 and TRBJ1-5, with D possibly matching TRBD1 (6 bases). The sequenced sample was blood. The CDR3 protein is CSAIPGGLGPQHF. The CDR3 DNA sequence: TGCAGTGCTATACCGGGGGGGCTTGGGCCCCAGCATTTT.